This TCR beta chain was sequenced for a study of Ad26.COV2.S vaccination and SARS-CoV-2 variants. Study in general: Ad26.COV2.S shots went into the muscle once or twice, 56 days apart. Whole-study results and caveats: Vaccine recipients had higher spike-specific TCR breadth than placebo recipients.

In the case of this clone: Antigen unknown.

This table comes from immunoSEQ multiplex PCR, and its TCRdb copy is limited to in-frame clones, with some not included. This sample has hundreds of thousands of clones; 70% to 90% occur once, and the top ten carry over 1.3%. Between the trimmed V and J ends, which lost 4 bases and 7 bases, there was a span of 9 bases. This CDR3 region has 12 residues. The treatment: roughly 19 received Ad26.COV2.S at low or high dose, single or two shots; about 5 received placebo; per-sample allocation not given. Sample collection was performed on day 63 after the first vaccine or placebo injection. Donor was an adult aged 18-55 years in Boston. Immunization relied on an Ad26 vector, which expressed Wuhan-strain SARS-CoV-2 spike.

The origin of this receptor is a person aged 18-65 years who received the Ad26.COV2.S COVID-19 vaccine or a placebo. This sample comprised peripheral blood, obtained in a trial of Ad26.COV2.S vaccine versus placebo. The V and J genes are TRBV12-3 or TRBV12-4 and TRBJ2-3; D is perhaps TRBD2 (5 bases). Here the CDR3 reads CASSSLANTQYF. As DNA, the CDR3 is TGTGCCAGCAGTTCGCTAGCCAATACGCAGTATTTT.